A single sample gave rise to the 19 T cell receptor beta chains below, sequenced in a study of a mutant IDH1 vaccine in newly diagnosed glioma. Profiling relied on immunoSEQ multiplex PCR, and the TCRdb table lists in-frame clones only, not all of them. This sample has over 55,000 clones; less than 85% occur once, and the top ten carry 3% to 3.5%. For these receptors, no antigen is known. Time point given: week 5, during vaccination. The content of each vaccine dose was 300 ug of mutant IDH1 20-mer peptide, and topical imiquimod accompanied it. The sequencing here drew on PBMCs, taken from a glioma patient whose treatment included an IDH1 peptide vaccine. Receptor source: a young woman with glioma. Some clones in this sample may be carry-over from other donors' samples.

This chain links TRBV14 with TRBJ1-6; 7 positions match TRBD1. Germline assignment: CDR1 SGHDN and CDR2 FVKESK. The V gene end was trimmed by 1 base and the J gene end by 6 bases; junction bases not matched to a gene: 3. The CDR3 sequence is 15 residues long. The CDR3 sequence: CASSQGQGINSPLHF. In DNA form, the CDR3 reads TGTGCCAGCAGCCAAGGACAGGGAATTAATTCACCCCTCCACTTT. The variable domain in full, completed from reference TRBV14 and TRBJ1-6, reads EAGVTQFPSHSVIEKGQTVTLRCDPISGHDNLYWYRRVMGKEIKFLLHFVKESKQDESGMPNNRFLAERTGGTYSTLKVQPAELEDSGVYFCASSQGQGINSPLHFGNGTRLTVT.

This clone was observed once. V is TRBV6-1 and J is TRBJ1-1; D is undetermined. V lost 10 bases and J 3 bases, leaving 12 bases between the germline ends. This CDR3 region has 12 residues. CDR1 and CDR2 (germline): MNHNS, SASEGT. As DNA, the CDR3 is TGTGCCATCCAAGCGGCAGACACTGAAGCTTTCTTT. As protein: CAIQAADTEAFF.

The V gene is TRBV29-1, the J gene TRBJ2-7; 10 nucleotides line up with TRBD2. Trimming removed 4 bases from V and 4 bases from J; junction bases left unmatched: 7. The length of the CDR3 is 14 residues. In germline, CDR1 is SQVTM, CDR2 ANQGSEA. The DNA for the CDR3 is TGCAGCGTTGGCTGGCTAGCGGGAGTTTACGAGCAGTACTTC. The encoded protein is CSVGWLAGVYEQYF.

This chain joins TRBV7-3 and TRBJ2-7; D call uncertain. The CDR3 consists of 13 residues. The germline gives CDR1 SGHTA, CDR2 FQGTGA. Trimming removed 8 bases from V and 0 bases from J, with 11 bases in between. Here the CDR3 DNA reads TGTGCCAGCCACTTCACAGACTCCTACGAGCAGTACTTC. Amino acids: CASHFTDSYEQYF.

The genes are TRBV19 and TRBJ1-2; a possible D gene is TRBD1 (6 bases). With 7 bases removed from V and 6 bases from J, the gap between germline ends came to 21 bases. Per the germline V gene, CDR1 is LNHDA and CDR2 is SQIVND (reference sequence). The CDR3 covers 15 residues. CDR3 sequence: CASIASGGYYNGYTF. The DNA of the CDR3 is TGTGCCAGTATTGCGAGCGGGGGCTACTATAATGGCTACACCTTC. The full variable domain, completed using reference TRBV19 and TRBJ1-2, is DGGITQSPKYLFRKEGQNVTLSCEQNLNHDAMYWYRQDPGQGLRLIYYSQIVNDFQKGDIAEGYSVSREKKESFPLTVTSAQKNPTAFYLCASIASGGYYNGYTFGSGTRLTVV.

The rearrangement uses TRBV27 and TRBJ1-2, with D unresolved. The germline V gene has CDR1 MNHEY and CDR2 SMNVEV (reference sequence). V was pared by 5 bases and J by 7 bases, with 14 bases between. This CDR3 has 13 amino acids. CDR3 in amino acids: CASSPPSSSGYTF. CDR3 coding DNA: TGTGCCAGCAGTCCACCGTCCAGCAGTGGCTACACCTTC.

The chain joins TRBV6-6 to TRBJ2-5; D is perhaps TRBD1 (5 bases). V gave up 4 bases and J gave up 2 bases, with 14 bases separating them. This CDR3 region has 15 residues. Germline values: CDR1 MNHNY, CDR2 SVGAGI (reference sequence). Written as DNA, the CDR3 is TGTGCCAGCAGTTCGCCGACAGTTACTCAAGAGACCCAGTACTTC. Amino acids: CASSSPTVTQETQYF.

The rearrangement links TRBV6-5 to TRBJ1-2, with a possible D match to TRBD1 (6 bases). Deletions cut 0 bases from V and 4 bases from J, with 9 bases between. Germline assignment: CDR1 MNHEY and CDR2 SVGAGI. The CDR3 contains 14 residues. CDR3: CASSYSLDSYGYTF. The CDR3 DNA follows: TGTGCCAGCAGTTACTCCCTGGACAGCTATGGCTACACCTTC.

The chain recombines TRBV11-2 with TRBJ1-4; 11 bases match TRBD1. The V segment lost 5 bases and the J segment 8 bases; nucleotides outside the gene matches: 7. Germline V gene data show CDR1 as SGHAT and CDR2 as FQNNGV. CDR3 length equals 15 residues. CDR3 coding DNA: TGTGCCAGCAGCCAAGGGACAGGGGGATACGAAAAACTGTTTTTT. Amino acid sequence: CASSQGTGGYEKLFF.

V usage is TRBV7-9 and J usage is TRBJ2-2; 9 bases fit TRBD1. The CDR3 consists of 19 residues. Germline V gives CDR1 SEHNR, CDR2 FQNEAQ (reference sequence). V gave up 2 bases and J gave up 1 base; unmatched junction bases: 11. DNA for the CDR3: TGTGCCAGCAGCTTACGGATGCTACCGGGACAGGGGAACACCGGGGAGCTGTTTTTT. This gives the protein CASSLRMLPGQGNTGELFF.

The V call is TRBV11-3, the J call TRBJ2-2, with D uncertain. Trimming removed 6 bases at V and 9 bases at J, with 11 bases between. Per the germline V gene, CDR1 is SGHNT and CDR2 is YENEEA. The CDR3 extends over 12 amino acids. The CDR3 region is CASSPGARELFF. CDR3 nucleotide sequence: TGTGCCAGCAGTCCGGGCGCCCGGGAGCTGTTTTTT.

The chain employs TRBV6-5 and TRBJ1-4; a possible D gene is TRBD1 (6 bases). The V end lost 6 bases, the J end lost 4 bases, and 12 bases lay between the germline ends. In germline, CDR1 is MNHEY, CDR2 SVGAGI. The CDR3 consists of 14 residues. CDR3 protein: CASRGGRGNEKLFF. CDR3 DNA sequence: TGTGCCAGCAGGGGGGGCAGGGGTAATGAAAAACTGTTTTTT.

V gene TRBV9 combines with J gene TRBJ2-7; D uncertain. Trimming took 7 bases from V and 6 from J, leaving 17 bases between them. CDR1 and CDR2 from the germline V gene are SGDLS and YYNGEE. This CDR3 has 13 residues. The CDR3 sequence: CASGRSPGGEQYF. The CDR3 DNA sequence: TGTGCCAGCGGTCGTTCGCCAGGTGGCGAGCAGTACTTC. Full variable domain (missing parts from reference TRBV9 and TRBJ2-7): DSGVTQTPKHLITATGQRVTLRCSPRSGDLSVYWYQQSLDQGLQFLIQYYNGEERAKGNILERFSAQQFPDLHSELNLSSLELGDSALYFCASGRSPGGEQYFGPGTRLTVT.

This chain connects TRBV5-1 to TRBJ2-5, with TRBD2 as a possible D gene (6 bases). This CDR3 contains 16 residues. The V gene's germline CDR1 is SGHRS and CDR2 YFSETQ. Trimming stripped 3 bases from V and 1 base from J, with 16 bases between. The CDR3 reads CASSSSGGSVQETQYF. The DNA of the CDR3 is TGCGCCAGCAGCTCATCTGGGGGGTCAGTCCAAGAGACCCAGTACTTC.

DNA for the CDR3: TGTGCCAGTAGTATTTCCCGCAGGGGCTACACCTTC. Translating gives CASSISRRGYTF. The chain uses TRBV19 and TRBJ1-2; D is unclear. Germline V gene lookup returns CDR1 LNHDA and CDR2 SQIVND (reference sequence). The CDR3 sequence is 12 residues long. Trimming took off 3 bases at V and 8 bases at J, with 10 bases between the two ends.

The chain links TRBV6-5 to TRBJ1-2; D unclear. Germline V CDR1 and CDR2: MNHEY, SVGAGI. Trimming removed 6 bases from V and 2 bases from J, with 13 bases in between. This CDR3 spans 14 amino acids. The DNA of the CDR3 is TGTGCCAGCAGCCGTCCGGGGTGGAACTATGGCTACACCTTC. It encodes CASSRPGWNYGYTF.

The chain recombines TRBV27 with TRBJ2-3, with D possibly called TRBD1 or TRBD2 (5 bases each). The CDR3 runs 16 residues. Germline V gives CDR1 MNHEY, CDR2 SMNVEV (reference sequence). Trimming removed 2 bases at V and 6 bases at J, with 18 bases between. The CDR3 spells CASSLLGTDPRDTQYF. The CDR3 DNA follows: TGTGCCAGCAGTTTACTCGGGACGGACCCTAGGGATACGCAGTATTTT.

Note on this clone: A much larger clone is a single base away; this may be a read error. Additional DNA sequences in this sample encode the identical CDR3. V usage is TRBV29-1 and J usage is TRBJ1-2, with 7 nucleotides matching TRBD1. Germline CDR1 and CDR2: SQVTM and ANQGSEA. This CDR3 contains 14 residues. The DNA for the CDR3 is TGTAGCGTTGAGGTATACAGGGGACCCTATGGCTACACCTTC. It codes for CSVEVYRGPYGYTF.

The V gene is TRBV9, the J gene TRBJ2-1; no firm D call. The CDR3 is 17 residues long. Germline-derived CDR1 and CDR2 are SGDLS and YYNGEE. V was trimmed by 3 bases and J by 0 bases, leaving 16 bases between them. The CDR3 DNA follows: TGTGCCAGCAGCGAAATCCGAAGCGTCTCCTCCTACAATGAGCAGTTCTTC. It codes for CASSEIRSVSSYNEQFF.